The 13 T cell receptor beta chains listed next were all sequenced from one sample in a study of kidney transplant recipient with SARS-CoV-2 infection (dated by TCRdb to 2020 to 2022). These reads were obtained on an Illumina MiSeq. The raw public reads went through TCRdb reprocessing: fastp at Q25, MiXCR clone calling, in-frame beta chains kept. Each CDR3 protein gets just one entry, which takes the most common genes and DNA from the rows behind it. The sample table shows 200,000 to 300,000 distinct CDR3 sequences, and less than 35% are seen once. The ten largest clones capture about 7% of the sample. Reading the label with the study, this specimen's time point is: pre-pandemic baseline sample and day 111 after first positive SARS-CoV-2 test. This specimen consisted of a blood sample, obtained at baseline and on day 111 from a kidney transplant recipient. The receptor set was obtained from a male patient aged 25-45 years who had COVID-19 and was a kidney transplant recipient. After transplantation, some T cells may belong to the graft donor instead of the recipient.

On this clonotype: Sequence at one end of the junction differs from germline and may be a read error. The chain is built from TRBV24-1 and TRBJ1-2; D is unclear. The CDR3 spans 17 residues. From germline, CDR1 is KGHDR and CDR2 SFDVKD. DNA of the CDR3: TGCGCCACCAGTACTCAAGTTAGTACCGGAAAGACCTATGGCTACACCTTC. This sequence encodes CATSTQVSTGKTYGYTF.

In its sample, this clonotype was seen many times. The gene calls are TRBV5-1 and TRBJ2-7; no clear D. Germline CDR1 reads SGHRS; CDR2 reads YFSETQ. There are 13 residues in the CDR3. V was pared by 0 bases and J by 4 bases, with 8 bases between. CDR3 in amino acids: CASSLVDSYEQYF. The CDR3 coding sequence is TGCGCCAGCAGCTTGGTAGATTCTTACGAGCAGTACTTC.

This clonotype has ten or more counts. The chain combines TRBV3-1 with TRBJ2-1; 7 nucleotides line up with TRBD1. The CDR3 runs to 17 residues. CDR1 is LGHDT, CDR2 YNNKEL, per germline (reference sequence). V shed 0 bases and J 7 bases; nucleotides not matched to a gene: 12. DNA for the CDR3: TGTGCCAGCAGCCAAGATCAGCGGACAGGAAGCACAAATGAGCAGTTCTTC. Its protein is CASSQDQRTGSTNEQFF.

This clonotype was recorded many times. The chain links TRBV12-3 or TRBV12-4 to TRBJ2-2; no clear D gene. Deletions cut 1 base from V and 8 bases from J, with 14 bases between. There are 15 residues in the CDR3. CDR3 sequence reads: CASSLDIVITGELFF. The CDR3 nucleotides read TGTGCCAGCAGTTTAGATATAGTCATCACGGGGGAGCTGTTTTTT.

As for this clonotype: With a much larger clone just one base away, this may be a read error. The chain is built from TRBV24-1 and TRBJ1-1; D remains ambiguous. The length of the CDR3 is 13 residues. Germline CDR1 reads KGHDR; CDR2 reads SFDVKD. The CDR3 DNA reads TGTGCCGCCAGTGATTACATAGGAACTGAAGCTTTCTTT. This gives the protein CAASDYIGTEAFF.

This clonotype came up many times. This chain joins TRBV28 and TRBJ2-7; D remains unclear. From germline, CDR1 is MDHEN and CDR2 SYDVKM. Trimming shortened V by 7 bases and J by 3 bases, and 19 bases separated the two germline ends. The CDR3 runs 15 residues. The CDR3 DNA reads as TGTGCCAGCATCCCCGACGGAGACCTCGGCTACGAGCAGTACTTC. Its translation is CASIPDGDLGYEQYF.

The chain recombines TRBV6-2 or TRBV6-3 with TRBJ1-2; D remains unclear. The CDR3 covers 17 residues. Trimming pared 8 bases from V and 4 bases from J, leaving 26 bases between. Germline values: CDR1 MNHEY, CDR2 SVGEGT. The CDR3 bases are TGTGCCAGCGGTGGACTCCACTGCATCGGAAAGACCTATGGCTACACCTTC. Its translation is CASGGLHCIGKTYGYTF.

This clonotype was observed many times. The V and J genes are TRBV16 and TRBJ1-2; D is undetermined. CDR3 size: 17 residues. V lost 4 bases to trimming and J lost 4 bases, with 22 bases between them. The germline V gene has CDR1 KGHSY and CDR2 FQNENV. CDR3 sequence reads: CASSLRVVVRKTYGYTF. The CDR3 region has the DNA TGTGCCAGCAGCCTTCGTGTGGTCGTTAGAAAGACCTATGGCTACACCTTC. The full variable domain, its missing parts supplied by reference TRBV16 and TRBJ1-2, is GEEVAQTPKHLVRGEGQKAKLYCAPIKGHSYVFWYQQVLKNEFKFLISFQNENVFDETGMPKERFSAKCLPNSPCSLEIQATKLEDSAVYFCASSLRVVVRKTYGYTFGSGTRLTVV.

In the case of this clonotype: This may be a read error, as it is one base from a much larger clone. The chain carries TRBV27 and TRBJ1-1, with D uncertain. The germline V gene has CDR1 MNHEY and CDR2 SMNVEV (reference sequence). This CDR3 has 14 amino acids. The V gene lost 7 bases and the J gene lost 1 base, with 13 bases spanning the gap. Written as DNA, the CDR3 is TGTGCCAGCATTACCTTCTCAGCGAACACTGAAGCTTTCTTT. Translation: CASITFSANTEAFF.

The rearrangement links TRBV20-1 to TRBJ2-3, with a weak D call TRBD1 (6 bases). Germline CDR1 reads DFQATT; CDR2 reads SNEGSKA (reference sequence). The CDR3 is 15 amino acids. The germline V and J ends were trimmed by 7 bases and 1 base, with 18 bases remaining between them. The CDR3 protein is CSVINPGAGTDTQYF. The CDR3 DNA reads as TGCAGTGTCATAAATCCAGGGGCAGGCACAGATACGCAGTATTTT.

This clonotype was observed a few times. The V call is TRBV5-8, the J call TRBJ2-5, with 7 positions matching TRBD1. Germline CDR1 and CDR2: SGHTS and YDEGEE. V trimming: 2 bases; J trimming: 5 bases; junction bases outside the gene matches: 9. This CDR3 has 15 amino acids. The CDR3 sequence: CASSFYNRGGETQYF. In nucleotides, the CDR3 is TGTGCCAGCAGCTTTTACAACAGGGGTGGGGAGACCCAGTACTTC.

This clonotype was counted many times. The J gene is TRBJ1-5, the V gene TRBV10-2, with TRBD1 matching 7 bases. This CDR3 is 14 amino acids long. Germline-derived CDR1 and CDR2 are WSHSY and SAAADI. Losses at the gene ends were 6 bases for V and 3 bases for J; bases not matched to a gene: 5. The CDR3 nucleotides read TGCGCCAGCAGGAGGACAGGAATCAATCAGCCCCAGCATTTT. Amino acids: CASRRTGINQPQHF.

About this clonotype itself: Because the CDR3 is missing its conserved closing phenylalanine or tryptophan, this is likely a read error. No DNA is shown, since the ends of the CDR3 on it are uncertain; the CDR3 is the one TCRdb lists. The chain is built from TRBV8-2 and TRBJ1-2. TRBV8-2 constitutes a pseudogene. The CDR3 totals 16 residues, both ends included. CDR3 sequence: CGSPSIDSRKTYGYTI.